This TCR beta chain comes out of a study of CD8 T cells in Susac syndrome. Study-wide results and limits: Only a relatively small number of individuals were included in the TCR sequencing and HLA analysis.

Random-hexamer reverse transcription was applied to roughly 0.5 to 1 ug RNA. Amplification of TCR beta CDR3 spanned 54 Vbeta and 13 Jbeta via immunoSEQ multiplex PCR. MiXCR, applied by TCRdb to the immunoSEQ multiplex PCR reads, yields one record per CDR3 protein. The table records 150,000 to 200,000 distinct CDR3 sequences, roughly 94% of them present only once. CD8+ and CD4+ T cells were negatively isolated; TEMRA cells were FACS-enriched. V was pared by 1 base and J by 1 base, with 7 bases between. The germline CDR1 and CDR2 sequences are SNHLY and FYNNEI. The CDR3 loop spans 14 amino acids. A note on this clonotype: Its antigen is unidentified.

This sequence joins TRBV2 and TRBJ2-5; D unclear. The sequencing input was CD4+ T cells from PBMCs. The receptor was derived from a human donor with Susac syndrome. CDR3 sequence: CASSEEGRQETQYF. Written as DNA, the CDR3 is TGTGCCAGCAGTGAAGAAGGGCGCCAAGAGACCCAGTACTTC.